This T cell receptor beta chain was retrieved from a study of memory CD4+ T cells and cytomegalovirus serostatus. Study outcomes and limitations: Suggested: most of the CMV-linked TCR signature lies in CD4+ memory cells.

This clone was found a few times. What it binds is not known. The sort gate was single viable CD3+CD4+CD8-CD45RO+ cells for memory CD4+ T cells. Serostatus was set by detecting CMV pp150, pp28, p38, p52 IgG. The germline V gene encodes CDR1 LGHNA and CDR2 YNFKEQ. The germline V and J ends were trimmed by 4 bases and 7 bases, with 11 bases remaining between them. The CDR3 is 13 residues long. Measured with immunoSEQ multiplex PCR; TCRdb has only the in-frame clones, and not every one. The sample carries 50,000 to 65,000 clones, just under 80% recorded once. This receptor was identified in an adult in good health and CMV-seronegative. The chain couples TRBV4-2 to TRBJ1-5; D not certain. Sequencing used memory CD4+ T cells from blood. CDR3 sequence (DNA): TGTGCCAGCAGCCGGAGGGTGGACCAGCCCCAGCATTTT. Residues: CASSRRVDQPQHF.